Sequencing of this TCR beta chain was carried out in a study of blood T cell repertoires in COVID-19. The overall study: Italy, Spain and the United States were the sources of the convalescent and acute COVID-19 samples. T cells, B-cell-depleted T cells, or PBMCs supplied cDNA or gDNA.

This clone was observed a single time. In the authors' workflow: Using reference gene primer amplification, nucleated cell counts were estimated. Assay used: immunoSEQ multiplex PCR; TCRdb lists only in-frame clones, some missing. The V and J calls and the clone size are those of that table, but D and trimming were determined from the DNA. The sample includes about 240,000 clones, roughly 90% of them seen just once. Material for sequencing was peripheral blood. The clonotype comes from a man in his sixties with acute or convalescent COVID-19.

The CDR3 loop reads CASSPGSGNTIYF. CDR3 bases: TGTGCCAGCAGTCCGGGATCTGGAAACACCATATATTTT. This chain connects TRBV9 to TRBJ1-3; D is undetermined. The ends were cut back, 5 bases at V and 1 base at J, with 7 bases in the middle. The CDR3 contains 13 residues. Germline V gives CDR1 SGDLS, CDR2 YYNGEE.